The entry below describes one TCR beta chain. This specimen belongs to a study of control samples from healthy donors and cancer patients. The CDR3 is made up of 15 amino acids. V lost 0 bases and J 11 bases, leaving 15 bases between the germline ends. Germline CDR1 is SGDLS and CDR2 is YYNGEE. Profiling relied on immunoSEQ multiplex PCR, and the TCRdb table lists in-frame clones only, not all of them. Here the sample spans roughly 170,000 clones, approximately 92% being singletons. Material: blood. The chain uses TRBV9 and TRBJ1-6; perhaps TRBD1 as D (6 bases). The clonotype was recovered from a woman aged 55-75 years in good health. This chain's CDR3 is CASSVEGQPGAPLHF. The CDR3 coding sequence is TGTGCCAGCAGCGTAGAAGGACAGCCTGGGGCACCCCTCCACTTT. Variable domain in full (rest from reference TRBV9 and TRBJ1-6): DSGVTQTPKHLITATGQRVTLRCSPRSGDLSVYWYQQSLDQGLQFLIQYYNGEERAKGNILERFSAQQFPDLHSELNLSSLELGDSALYFCASSVEGQPGAPLHFGNGTRLTVT.